This section outlines one T cell receptor (beta chain) sequence together with its context. Its antigen is undetermined. The data stem from a study of CD8 T cells in ankylosing spondylitis. The length of the CDR3 is 13 residues. V shed 1 base and J shed 4 bases, with 9 bases lying between them. CDR1 and CDR2 from the germline V gene are SGHKS and YYEKEE (reference sequence). Study observations and caveats: Reported data indicate significant enrichment of disease-linked clones within matched ankylosing spondylitis synovial fluid. Apparently characteristic of ankylosing spondylitis blood was a TCR beta motif (about eight highly homologous variants). Disease-linked clones were found to be CD8+ and relatively rare in peripheral blood.

It was by quantitative 5'-RACE with molecular barcodes that TCR beta libraries were made. TCRdb re-derived calls from the 5' RACE reads in MiXCR, one entry per CDR3 protein. The repertoire holds a few hundred thousand distinct CDR3 sequences, with about a fifth as singletons. The rearrangement links TRBV5-5 to TRBJ2-7; D might be TRBD1 (5 bases). The origin of this receptor is a male donor with ankylosing spondylitis. Sequencing input: blood, either unsorted or a sorted T cell fraction (not recorded which). The CDR3 here is CASSLMDKYEQYF. In nucleotides, the CDR3 is TGTGCCAGCAGCTTGATGGACAAGTACGAGCAGTACTTC. Filled out from reference TRBV5-5 and TRBJ2-7, the complete variable domain reads DAGVTQSPTHLIKTRGQQVTLRCSPISGHKSVSWYQQVLGQGPQFIFQYYEKEERGRGNFPDRFSARQFPNYSSELNVNALLLGDSALYLCASSLMDKYEQYFGPGTRLTVT.